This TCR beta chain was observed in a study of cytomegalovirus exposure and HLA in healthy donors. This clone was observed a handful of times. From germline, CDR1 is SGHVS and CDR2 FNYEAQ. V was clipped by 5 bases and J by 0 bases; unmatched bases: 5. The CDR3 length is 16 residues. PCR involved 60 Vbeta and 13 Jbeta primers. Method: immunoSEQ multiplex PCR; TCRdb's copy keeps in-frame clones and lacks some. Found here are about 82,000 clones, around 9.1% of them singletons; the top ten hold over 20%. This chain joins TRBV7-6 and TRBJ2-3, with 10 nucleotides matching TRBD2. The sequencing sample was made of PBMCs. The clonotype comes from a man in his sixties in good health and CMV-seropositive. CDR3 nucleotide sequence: TGTGCCAGCAGCGCCCAAGCGGGAGGGAGCACAGATACGCAGTATTTT. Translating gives CASSAQAGGSTDTQYF. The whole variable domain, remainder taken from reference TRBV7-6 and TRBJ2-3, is GAGVSQSPRYKVTKRGQDVALRCDPISGHVSLYWYRQALGQGPEFLTYFNYEAQQDKSGLPNDRFSAERPEGSISTLTIQRTEQRDSAMYRCASSAQAGGSTDTQYFGPGTRLTVL.